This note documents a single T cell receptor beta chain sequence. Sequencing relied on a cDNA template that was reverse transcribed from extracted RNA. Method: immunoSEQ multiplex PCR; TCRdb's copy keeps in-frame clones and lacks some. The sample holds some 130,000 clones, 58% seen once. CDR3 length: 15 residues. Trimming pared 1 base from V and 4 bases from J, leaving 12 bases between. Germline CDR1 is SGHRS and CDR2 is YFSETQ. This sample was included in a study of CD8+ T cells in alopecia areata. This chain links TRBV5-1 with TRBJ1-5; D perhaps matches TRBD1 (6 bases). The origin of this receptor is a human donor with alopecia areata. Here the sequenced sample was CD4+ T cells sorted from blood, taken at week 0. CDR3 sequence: CASSLSGGHNQPQHF. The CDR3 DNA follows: TGCGCCAGCAGCTTGTCGGGGGGACATAATCAGCCCCAGCATTTT.